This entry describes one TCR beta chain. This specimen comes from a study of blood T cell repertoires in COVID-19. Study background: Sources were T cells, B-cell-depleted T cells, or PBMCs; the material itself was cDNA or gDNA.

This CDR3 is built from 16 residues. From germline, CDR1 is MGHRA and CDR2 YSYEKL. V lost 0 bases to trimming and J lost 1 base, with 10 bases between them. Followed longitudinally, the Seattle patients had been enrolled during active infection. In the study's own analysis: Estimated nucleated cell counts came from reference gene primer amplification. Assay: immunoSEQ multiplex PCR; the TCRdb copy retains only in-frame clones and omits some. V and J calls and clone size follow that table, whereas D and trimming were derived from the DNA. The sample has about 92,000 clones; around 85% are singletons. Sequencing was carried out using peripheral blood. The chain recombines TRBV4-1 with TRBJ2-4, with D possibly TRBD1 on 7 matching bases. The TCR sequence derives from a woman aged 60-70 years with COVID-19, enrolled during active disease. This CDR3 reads CASSQDPGGAKNIQYF. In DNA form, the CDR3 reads TGCGCCAGCAGCCAAGATCCAGGGGGGGCCAAAAACATTCAGTACTTC.